These 27 T cell receptor beta chains share one sample of origin, sequenced in a study of T-cell memory formation after mild COVID-19. TCRdb fed the 5' RACE reads into MiXCR, producing one record per CDR3 protein. The sample lists 350,000 to 500,000 distinct CDR3 sequences; more than 15% were seen once. The sequenced material came from PBMCs or a T cell subset sorted from them (not recorded which). These receptors originate from a man aged 18 to 29 who had mild COVID-19 (a few samples of this study predate the infection). Cell type and time point are not known.

This clonotype showed up many times. J is TRBJ2-5 and V is TRBV7-2; 9 bases agree with TRBD2. V gave up 2 bases and J gave up 1 base; unmatched junction bases: 11. Germline-derived CDR1 and CDR2 are SGHTA and FQGNSA. CDR3 length: 18 amino acids. CDR3 sequence (DNA): TGTGCCAGCAGCTTAATTAGCGGGGGAGCCCAAATCCAAGAGACCCAGTACTTC. As protein: CASSLISGGAQIQETQYF.

This clonotype has a count of ten or more. The chain has TRBV7-9 and TRBJ2-1, with a weak D call TRBD2 (7 bases). From germline, CDR1 is SEHNR and CDR2 FQNEAQ (reference sequence). With 5 bases removed from V and 4 bases from J, the gap between germline ends came to 18 bases. This CDR3 region has 16 residues. CDR3 sequence reads: CASSPGGLAVYNEQFF. Here the CDR3 DNA reads TGTGCCAGCAGCCCCGGGGGGCTAGCAGTTTACAATGAGCAGTTCTTC.

This clonotype was detected only once. The rearrangement uses TRBV5-5 and TRBJ1-2; D might be TRBD1 (5 bases). The V and J ends lost 6 bases and 4 bases respectively, with 19 bases between them. The germline V gene encodes CDR1 SGHKS and CDR2 YYEKEE (reference sequence). CDR3 length equals 15 residues. The CDR3, as DNA: TGTGCCAGCAACCCAGGGAAGGGCTCCCTCTATGGCTACACCTTC. This sequence encodes CASNPGKGSLYGYTF.

CDR3 DNA: TGTGCCAGCAGCCCTGGACAGGGAGTCTATGGCTACACCTTC. It is translated as CASSPGQGVYGYTF. This sequence joins TRBV7-6 and TRBJ1-2; 8 bases line up with TRBD1. Germline V gene data show CDR1 as SGHVS and CDR2 as FNYEAQ. The CDR3 spans 14 residues. With 5 bases clipped from V and 4 bases from J, the junction kept 6 bases outside the gene matches.

The chain couples TRBV7-3 to TRBJ2-3, with TRBD2 matching 15 bases. V trimming: 6 bases; J trimming: 1 base; junction bases outside the gene matches: 11. Germline V gene sequence: CDR1 SGHTA, CDR2 FQGTGA. The CDR3 has 19 residues. The CDR3 DNA is TGTGCCAGCAGTTCAAGGACTAGCGGGGGGGCCGGGGGCACAGATACGCAGTATTTT. Its protein is CASSSRTSGGAGGTDTQYF.

This clonotype has a handful of counts. The chain has TRBV12-3 or TRBV12-4 and TRBJ2-3; perhaps TRBD1 as D (6 bases). There are 14 residues in the CDR3. Trimming removed 4 bases at V and 2 bases at J, with 10 bases between. CDR3 sequence (DNA): TGTGCCAGCAGTTCACAGGGCTACACAGATACGCAGTATTTT. Its translation: CASSSQGYTDTQYF.

The chain links TRBV14 to TRBJ1-1; D is ambiguous. This CDR3 has 14 residues. V was clipped by 1 base and J by 1 base, with 7 bases between them. CDR1 is SGHDN, CDR2 FVKESK, per germline. CDR3 sequence: CASSQAGWNTEAFF. The CDR3 bases are TGTGCCAGCAGCCAAGCCGGTTGGAACACTGAAGCTTTCTTT.

This clonotype was observed a handful of times. This chain uses TRBV7-2 with TRBJ1-2; tentatively, D is TRBD1 (5 bases). V was shortened by 5 bases and J by 8 bases, with 18 bases between the two germline ends. CDR1 is SGHTA and CDR2 is FQGNSA in the germline V gene. The CDR3 totals 14 residues. CDR3 protein: CASSPRQGSWGYTF. The CDR3 DNA reads TGTGCCAGCAGCCCTCGGCAGGGATCTTGGGGCTACACCTTC. Drawing the rest from reference TRBV7-2 and TRBJ1-2, the complete variable domain is GAGVSQSPSNKVTEKGKDVELRCDPISGHTALYWYRQSLGQGLEFLIYFQGNSAPDKSGLPSDRFSAERTGGSVSTLTIQRTQQEDSAVYLCASSPRQGSWGYTFGSGTRLTVV.

The CDR3, as DNA: TGTGCCAGCAGCCAAAGGCAGCACTATGGCTACACCTTC. It specifies CASSQRQHYGYTF. V usage is TRBV7-2 and J usage is TRBJ1-2; D gene uncertain. CDR1 is SGHTA, CDR2 FQGNSA, per germline. The CDR3 extends over 13 amino acids. V shed 5 bases and J shed 3 bases, with 10 bases lying between them.

The V call is TRBV5-4, the J call TRBJ1-2; the D gene is possibly TRBD1 (5 bases). V was clipped by 0 bases and J by 7 bases, with 13 bases between them. CDR3 length: 14 amino acids. The germline V gene has CDR1 SGHNT and CDR2 YYREEE (reference sequence). CDR3 amino acids: CASSLDTFGGGYTF. The DNA of the CDR3 is TGTGCCAGCAGCTTGGACACGTTCGGGGGTGGCTACACCTTC.

The gene calls are TRBV6-2 or TRBV6-3 and TRBJ2-2; no reliable D call. The CDR3 extends over 11 amino acids. Germline CDR1 and CDR2: MNHEY and SVGEGT. Trimming left V 7 bases short and J 7 bases short, with 7 bases between. The CDR3 sequence: CASTTGGELFF. The DNA of the CDR3 is TGTGCCAGCACTACTGGCGGGGAGCTGTTTTTT.

This clonotype occurred many times. The chain carries TRBV5-1 and TRBJ2-5; 8 nucleotides line up with TRBD2. The germline V gene encodes CDR1 SGHRS and CDR2 YFSETQ. CDR3 length equals 15 residues. The J segment lost 1 base and the V segment lost 0 bases, leaving 2 bases of the junction unmatched. The CDR3 loop is CASSLALAGQETQYF. The CDR3 DNA follows: TGCGCCAGCAGCTTGGCCCTAGCGGGCCAAGAGACCCAGTACTTC.

The chain uses TRBV20-1 and TRBJ1-5; no clear D. Between the trimmed V and J ends, which lost 2 bases and 4 bases, there was a span of 9 bases. The CDR3 is 13 amino acids. Germline V gene lookup returns CDR1 DFQATT and CDR2 SNEGSKA (reference sequence). The CDR3 DNA reads TGCAGTGCTAGAATCGGGTGTAATCAGCCCCAGCATTTT. Protein sequence: CSARIGCNQPQHF.

This clonotype was seen at least ten times. V usage is TRBV7-6 and J usage is TRBJ1-1, with unresolved D. This CDR3 has 14 residues. Trimming cost V 3 bases and J 0 bases, with 8 bases left between them. CDR1 is SGHVS, CDR2 FNYEAQ, per germline. The CDR3 reads CASSLDLMNTEAFF. For the CDR3, the DNA is TGTGCCAGCAGCTTGGATTTGATGAACACTGAAGCTTTCTTT.

There are a few counts of this clonotype. The J gene is TRBJ2-3, the V gene TRBV7-6; possible D gene TRBD2, 6 bases. This CDR3 is 17 amino acids long. The germline gives CDR1 SGHVS, CDR2 FNYEAQ. The V end lost 5 bases, the J end lost 2 bases, and 20 bases lay between the germline ends. CDR3 coding DNA: TGTGCCAGCAGCCCGGACCAGCGGGCGTTAAACACAGATACGCAGTATTTT. Amino acid sequence: CASSPDQRALNTDTQYF.

This clonotype was seen a handful of times. The J gene is TRBJ2-7, the V gene TRBV7-6; 7 bases match TRBD1. V lost 4 bases to trimming and J lost 0 bases; unmatched junction nucleotides: 9. This CDR3 is built from 16 residues. Germline lookup yields CDR1 SGHVS and CDR2 FNYEAQ. This CDR3 is CASSSIPGQSSYEQYV. The CDR3 nucleotides are TGTGCCAGCAGCTCCATACCGGGACAGAGCTCCTACGAGCAGTACGTC.

The chain is built from TRBV25-1 and TRBJ2-3; D is possibly TRBD2 (6 bases). V was trimmed by 5 bases and J by 8 bases, leaving 17 bases between them. CDR1 is MGHDK and CDR2 is SYGVNS in the germline V gene. This CDR3 has 14 amino acids. The CDR3 DNA follows: TGTGCCAGCAGTTTTCATGGGGTGCGGGGTACGCAGTATTTT. It translates to CASSFHGVRGTQYF.

This clonotype came up a few times. The chain combines TRBV7-9 with TRBJ2-3, with unresolved D. Germline assignment: CDR1 SEHNR and CDR2 FQNEAQ (reference sequence). The CDR3 spans 15 residues. The V end lost 9 bases, the J end lost 0 bases, and 16 bases lay between the germline ends. The CDR3 protein is CASSGSPGSTDTQYF. The CDR3 bases are TGTGCCAGTTCAGGCTCTCCAGGAAGCACAGATACGCAGTATTTT.

The chain links TRBV5-5 to TRBJ1-1; D gene unclear. The CDR3 covers 13 residues. With 2 bases removed from V and 1 base from J, the gap between germline ends came to 6 bases. Germline V CDR1 and CDR2: SGHKS, YYEKEE (reference sequence). Here the CDR3 DNA reads TGTGCCAGCAGCTTTCAGACGAACACTGAAGCTTTCTTT. It yields the protein CASSFQTNTEAFF.

This rearrangement joins TRBV5-1 to TRBJ2-3; TRBD1 matches 9 bases. V was pared by 7 bases and J by 5 bases, with 11 bases of the junction left unmatched. The CDR3 is 15 amino acids. Germline V CDR1 and CDR2: SGHRS, YFSETQ. The DNA for the CDR3 is TGCGCCAGCGGGGGCCGGGACAGGGTGAAAGATACGCAGTATTTT. Translated, it gives CASGGRDRVKDTQYF.

This chain links TRBV5-1 with TRBJ2-2; D is undetermined. Germline loops: CDR1 SGHRS, CDR2 YFSETQ. Trimming took off 0 bases at V and 0 bases at J, with 9 bases between the two ends. The CDR3 is made up of 16 amino acids. CDR3 nucleotides: TGCGCCAGCAGCTTGGGGCACCTCGCGAACACCGGGGAGCTGTTTTTT. Amino acids: CASSLGHLANTGELFF. Drawing the rest from reference TRBV5-1 and TRBJ2-2, the complete variable domain is KAGVTQTPRYLIKTRGQQVTLSCSPISGHRSVSWYQQTPGQGLQFLFEYFSETQRNKGNFPGRFSGRQFSNSRSEMNVSTLELGDSALYLCASSLGHLANTGELFFGEGSRLTVL.

This clonotype was recorded a few times. This chain links TRBV4-1 with TRBJ2-2; the D gene is possibly TRBD2 (5 bases). The germline CDR1 and CDR2 sequences are MGHRA and YSYEKL. The V gene lost 1 base and the J gene lost 1 base, with 10 bases spanning the gap. The CDR3 consists of 16 residues. The CDR3 protein is CASSQVPGGNTGELFF. The CDR3, as DNA: TGCGCCAGCAGCCAAGTTCCAGGAGGGAACACCGGGGAGCTGTTTTTT.

The sample holds one count of this clonotype. The chain links TRBV15 to TRBJ1-5; a possible D gene is TRBD1 (6 bases). The CDR3 is 16 amino acids. Per germline, CDR1 LNHNV and CDR2 YYDKDF (reference sequence). The ends were cut back, 4 bases at V and 4 bases at J, with 17 bases in the middle. The CDR3, as DNA: TGTGCCACCAGCAAGGGGGACCGCCAAATTAATCAGCCCCAGCATTTT. Encoded protein: CATSKGDRQINQPQHF.

This clonotype was counted only a few times. The gene calls are TRBV7-2 and TRBJ2-4; D possibly uses TRBD1 or TRBD2 (5 bases each). From germline, CDR1 is SGHTA and CDR2 FQGNSA. CDR3 length: 13 residues. Trimming pared 7 bases from V and 9 bases from J, leaving 16 bases between. CDR3 loop: CASNYRLASIQYF. In DNA, the CDR3 is TGTGCCAGCAATTACAGGCTAGCCAGCATTCAGTACTTC.

Only a few counts were recorded for this clonotype. V gene TRBV6-5 combines with J gene TRBJ2-7, with D uncertain. V was trimmed by 6 bases and J by 6 bases, leaving 18 bases between them. Germline CDR1 is MNHEY and CDR2 is SVGAGI. The CDR3 is made up of 14 amino acids. In DNA form, the CDR3 reads TGTGCCAGCAGGGCAGGCGACCTCTTCGGCGAGCAGTACGTC. Translation gives CASRAGDLFGEQYV.

V usage is TRBV5-1 and J usage is TRBJ1-1; weak D call: TRBD1 (5 bases). The CDR3 consists of 15 residues. Germline V gives CDR1 SGHRS, CDR2 YFSETQ. Deletions cut 3 bases from V and 0 bases from J, with 12 bases between. CDR3 sequence: CASSSALTVNTEAFF. CDR3 nucleotide sequence: TGCGCCAGCAGCTCCGCTCTGACAGTGAACACTGAAGCTTTCTTT.

The V call is TRBV3-1, the J call TRBJ1-2; D gene unclear. This CDR3 is 15 amino acids long. The germline gives CDR1 LGHDT, CDR2 YNNKEL (reference sequence). The V end was cut by 1 base, the J end by 8 bases, with 17 bases between. The CDR3, as DNA: TGTGCCAGCAGCCAAGGGCTACTTAGACGCGGGGGCTACACCTTC. Its translation is CASSQGLLRRGGYTF. Full variable domain (missing parts from reference TRBV3-1 and TRBJ1-2): DTAVSQTPKYLVTQMGNDKSIKCEQNLGHDTMYWYKQDSKKFLKIMFSYNNKELIINETVPNRFSPKSPDKAHLNLHINSLELGDSAVYFCASSQGLLRRGGYTFGSGTRLTVV.